The T cell receptor (beta chain) under discussion was sequenced for a study of technical replicates of blood from several donors. Produced via immunoSEQ multiplex PCR; TCRdb's table is partial and in-frame only. This sample yields under 80,000 clones, of which 94% are seen a single time; just over 0.25% belongs to the top ten. V was pared by 3 bases and J by 4 bases, with 2 bases of the junction left unmatched. Germline V gene data show CDR1 as LNHDA and CDR2 as SQIVND (reference sequence). The CDR3 runs to 13 residues. The sequence derives from a human donor in good health. The sequencing input was T cells isolated from PBMCs. The chain links TRBV19 to TRBJ1-2; 7 bases line up with TRBD1. The CDR3 DNA is TGTGCCAGTAGTATTAACAGGGGCTATGGCTACACCTTC. The encoded protein is CASSINRGYGYTF.